This T cell receptor (beta chain) was recorded in a study of regulatory T cells in long-lasting Graves disease. The junction had 6 bases not matched to a gene; V was cut back by 0 bases and J by 6 bases. The CDR3 extends over 16 amino acids. Germline V gene data show CDR1 as SGHRS and CDR2 as YFSETQ. This clonotype was counted ten times or more. As yet, its antigen is unknown. General study findings and limits: Persistent disease exhibited a predilection for TRBV28, TRBJ1-2 and TRBJ2-5. Persistent Graves' patients showed less TCR diversity than newly diagnosed patients showed.

Construction of TCR beta libraries relied on iRepertoire HTBI primers and on Arm-PCR targeting CDR3 regions. TCRdb re-derived calls from the multiplex PCR reads in MiXCR, one entry per CDR3 protein. The sample includes approximately 350,000 distinct CDR3 sequences, 16% seen only once; the top ten take about 27%. Documented time point: newly diagnosed GD, antithyroid drugs for less than 3 months. PBMC-derived RNA was used for the TCR library. This same sample was also part of a study on T cells in Graves' hyperthyroidism and ophthalmopathy. That work adds: Patients showing uncontrolled infection, other autoimmune disease, pregnancy or lactation were ineligible.

Material: peripheral blood mononuclear cells (PBMCs), obtained at new diagnosis, from a patient treated with antithyroid drugs. The V and J genes are TRBV5-1 and TRBJ1-6; the match to TRBD1 covers 7 bases. The origin of this receptor is a man aged 35 to 55 with Graves disease. The CDR3 sequence is CASSLAWTGPNSPLHF. The CDR3 DNA is TGCGCCAGCAGCTTGGCCTGGACAGGACCTAATTCACCCCTCCACTTT. Filled out from reference TRBV5-1 and TRBJ1-6, the complete variable domain reads KAGVTQTPRYLIKTRGQQVTLSCSPISGHRSVSWYQQTPGQGLQFLFEYFSETQRNKGNFPGRFSGRQFSNSRSEMNVSTLELGDSALYLCASSLAWTGPNSPLHFGNGTRLTVT.